This T cell receptor (beta chain) was identified in a study of Ad26.COV2.S vaccination and SARS-CoV-2 variants. Germline values: CDR1 LGHDT, CDR2 YNNKEL (reference sequence). V gave up 0 bases and J gave up 3 bases, with 11 bases separating them. CDR3 size: 16 residues. Overall study results and limits: Participants given vaccine showed non-spike TCR breadth similar to that of placebo recipients. TCR breadth and depth analyses may have underestimated total T cell responses. Post-vaccination spike-specific CD8+ and CD4+ T cell responses reportedly had substantial breadth.

Method: immunoSEQ multiplex PCR; TCRdb's copy keeps in-frame clones and lacks some. The sample includes 350,000 to 500,000 clones, about 88% of them seen just once. Stated treatment: some 20 received Ad26.COV2.S at low or high dose, single or two shots; a few received placebo; per-sample allocation not given. The samples date from day 63 after the first vaccine or placebo injection. An Ad26 vector carrying the Wuhan-strain SARS-CoV-2 spike served as the vaccine. As regards this clone: Its antigen is unidentified.

The chain carries TRBV3-1 (or the pseudogene TRBV3-2) and TRBJ2-2; tentative D call: TRBD2 (6 bases). The sequencing used peripheral blood, collected in a trial of Ad26.COV2.S vaccine versus placebo. The origin of this receptor is a person between 18 and 60 years old who received the Ad26.COV2.S COVID-19 vaccine or a placebo. In DNA, the CDR3 is TGTGCCAGCAGCCAAGATATAGCTAGCGACACCGGGGAGCTGTTTTTT. This encodes CASSQDIASDTGELFF.